Listed below are T cell receptor beta chains from one sample, sequenced in a study of T cell responses to AZD1222 COVID-19 vaccine. Using immunoSEQ multiplex PCR, the repertoire was profiled, and TCRdb retains in-frame clones only, with some absent. The sample carries fewer than 250,000 clones, under 95% recorded once. Material: peripheral blood, obtained on day 0 of MenACWY control vaccination. These receptors came from an adult in good health. Each CDR3 is given with its conserved first and last residue. A D gene is named only where the DNA matches it firmly. The size field is filled for only some rows; it gives once, few, many or a size class.

abundance	j_gene	v_gene	d_gene	CDR3aa	CDR3nt
.	TRBJ2-2	TRBV19	.	CASSTDRLTGELFF	TGTGCCAGTAGTACTGACAGGCTCACCGGGGAGCTGTTTTTT
.	TRBJ1-5	TRBV5-8	.	CASSLGTDPYQPQHF	TGTGCCAGCAGCTTGGGGACAGATCCATATCAGCCCCAGCATTTT
.	TRBJ2-7	TRBV18	.	CASSLSSSYEQYF	TGTGCCAGCTCACTGTCTAGCTCCTACGAGCAGTACTTC
.	TRBJ1-4	TRBV27	.	CASSPSGHNEKLFF	TGTGCCAGCAGTCCCTCAGGCCATAATGAAAAACTGTTTTTT
.	TRBJ1-1	TRBV4-3	TRBD1	CASSQNDLQGGGAFF	TGCGCCAGCAGCCAAAACGACCTACAGGGGGGGGGAGCTTTCTTT
.	TRBJ1-5	TRBV6-5	TRBD1	CASRRTGDSAQHF	TGTGCCAGCAGAAGGACAGGGGACTCGGCCCAGCATTTT
.	TRBJ1-5	TRBV27	.	CASSGHRHQPQHF	TGTGCCAGCAGTGGACATCGACATCAGCCCCAGCATTTT
.	TRBJ2-6	TRBV7-9	.	CASSLDSGANVLTF	TGTGCCAGCAGCTTGGACTCTGGGGCCAACGTCCTGACTTTC
.	TRBJ1-4	TRBV19	TRBD1	CASSNGGTATNEKLFF	TGTGCCAGTAGCAACGGTGGGACAGCAACTAATGAAAAACTGTTTTTT
.	TRBJ1-2	TRBV4-1	TRBD1	CASSQEGRGNYGYTF	TGCGCCAGCAGCCAAGAGGGCAGGGGGAACTATGGCTACACCTTC
.	TRBJ1-1	TRBV30	TRBD1	CAWSVQGGPDFDGPDFEAFF	TGTGCCTGGAGTGTACAGGGGGGTCCGGATTTTGATGGGCCGGATTTTGAAGCTTTCTTT
.	TRBJ1-4	TRBV29-1	.	CSVGVGVTNEKLFF	TGCAGCGTGGGGGTCGGGGTAACTAATGAAAAACTGTTTTTT
.	TRBJ2-1	TRBV7-6	TRBD2	CASSLNIAGRYNEQFF	TGTGCCAGCAGCCTTAACATAGCGGGACGATACAATGAGCAGTTCTTC
.	TRBJ2-4	TRBV18	.	CASSPSGLGNIQYF	TGTGCCAGCTCACCATCGGGTCTGGGAAACATTCAGTACTTC
.	TRBJ1-5	TRBV19	.	CASSNPANNQPQHF	TGTGCCAGTAGTAATCCAGCCAACAATCAGCCCCAGCATTTT
.	TRBJ1-2	TRBV3-1/TRBV3-2	.	CASSQQAVGGYTF	TGTGCCAGCAGCCAACAGGCCGTGGGTGGCTACACCTTC
.	TRBJ1-1	TRBV5-1	.	CASSLEGPPAKRNTEAFF	TGCGCCAGCAGCTTGGAGGGTCCTCCAGCAAAGAGGAACACTGAAGCTTTCTTT
.	TRBJ1-2	TRBV14	.	CASRSTQGTYTF	TGTGCCAGCAGATCTACTCAGGGAACCTACACCTTC
.	TRBJ1-2	TRBV4-3	.	CASSQPGTPIGYTF	TGCGCCAGCAGCCAACCCGGGACGCCGATCGGCTACACCTTC
.	TRBJ1-4	TRBV5-1	TRBD1	CASSPGQTNEKLFF	TGCGCCAGCAGCCCGGGACAGACTAATGAAAAACTGTTTTTT
.	TRBJ1-4	TRBV19	TRBD1	CASSILLRTGGEKLFF	TGTGCCAGTAGTATCCTTCTCCGGACAGGGGGTGAAAAACTGTTTTTT
once	TRBJ1-6	TRBV6-5	.	CASSYLGMSPLHF	TGTGCCAGCAGTTACTTAGGGATGTCACCCCTCCACTTT
.	TRBJ1-6	TRBV6-2/TRBV6-3	.	CASSFRDLPLHF	TGTGCCAGCAGTTTCAGGGATTTACCCCTCCACTTT
once	TRBJ2-2	TRBV19	TRBD1	CASSIDRGPTGELFF	TGTGCCAGTAGTATTGACAGGGGGCCAACCGGGGAGCTGTTTTTT
.	TRBJ2-2	TRBV7-2	.	CASSPGDSYTGELFF	TGTGCCAGCAGCCCAGGGGACTCCTACACCGGGGAGCTGTTTTTT
.	TRBJ2-7	TRBV5-4	TRBD2	CASSLERGGEQYF	TGTGCCAGCAGCCTTGAGCGGGGAGGCGAGCAGTACTTC